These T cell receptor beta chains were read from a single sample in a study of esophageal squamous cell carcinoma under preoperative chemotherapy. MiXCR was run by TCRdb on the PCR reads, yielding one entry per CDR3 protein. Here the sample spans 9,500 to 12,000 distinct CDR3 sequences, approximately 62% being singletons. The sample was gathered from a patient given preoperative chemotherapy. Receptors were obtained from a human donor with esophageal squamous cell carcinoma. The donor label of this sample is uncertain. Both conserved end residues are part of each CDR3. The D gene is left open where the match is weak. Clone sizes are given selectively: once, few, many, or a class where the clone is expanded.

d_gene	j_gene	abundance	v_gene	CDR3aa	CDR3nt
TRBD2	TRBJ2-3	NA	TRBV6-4	CASSDSGGRATDTQYF	TGTGCCAGCAGTGACTCGGGGGGGAGAGCCACAGATACGCAGTACTTT
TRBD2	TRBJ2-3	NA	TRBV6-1	CARGYGGGDQETQFF	TGTGCCAGGGGGTACGGGGGGGGGGACCAAGAGACGCAGTTTTTC
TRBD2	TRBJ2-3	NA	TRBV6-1	CASSESGGCDKDTQYF	TGTGCCAGCAGTGAATCGGGGGGGTGCGACAAAGACACGCAGTATTTT
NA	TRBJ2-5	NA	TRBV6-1	CASSEFWGSYTETQYF	TGTGCCAGCAGTGAATTTTGGGGAAGCTACACAGAGACCCAGTACTTC
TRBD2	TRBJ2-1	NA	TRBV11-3	CASSFAGGPYNEQFF	TGTGCCAGCAGCTTCGCGGGAGGGCCCTACAATGAGCAGTTCTTC
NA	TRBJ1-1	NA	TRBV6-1	CASRGTQTTEAFF	TGTGCCAGCAGGGGCACACAAACCACTGAAGCTTTCTTT
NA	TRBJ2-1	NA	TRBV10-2	CASCENTVEQFF	TGCGCCAGCTGTGAGAACACCGTTGAGCAGTTTTTC
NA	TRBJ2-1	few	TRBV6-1	CASPKAGGALSSYNEQFF	TGTGCCAGCCCTAAAGCCGGCGGTGCGCTTAGCTCCTACAATGAGCAGTTCTTC
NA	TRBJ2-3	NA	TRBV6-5	CASSLGLRGSDGETQYF	TGTGCCAGCAGTTTGGGTCTGAGGGGGAGCGACGGAGAGACGCAGTATTTT
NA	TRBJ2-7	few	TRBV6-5	CASSYGQYYEQYF	TGTGCCAGCAGTTACGGTCAGTACTACGAGCAGTACTTC
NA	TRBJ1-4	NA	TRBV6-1	CASRKTQSNEKLFF	TGTGCCAGCAGGAAAACCCAGTCGAATGAAAAACTGTTTTTT
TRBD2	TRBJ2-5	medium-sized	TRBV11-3	CASSLGIAGIQETQYF	TGTGCCAGCAGCTTAGGAATAGCGGGGATCCAAGAGACCCAGTACTTC
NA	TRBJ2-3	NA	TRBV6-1	CASSEPGHSTDTQYF	TGTGCCAGCAGTGAGCCGGGACATAGCACAGATACGCAGTATTTT
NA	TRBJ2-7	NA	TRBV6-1	CASSERPYEQYF	TGTGCCAGCAGTGAAAGACCCTATGAGCAGTACTTC
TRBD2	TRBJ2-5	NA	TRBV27	CASSLAGGETQYF	TGTGCCAGCAGTTTAGCGGGGGGGGAGACCCAGTACTTC
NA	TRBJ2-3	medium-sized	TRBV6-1	CASSPQRVRPSTDTQYF	TGTGCCAGCAGTCCACAGAGGGTTAGGCCGAGCACAGATACGCAGTATTTT
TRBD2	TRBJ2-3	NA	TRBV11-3	CASSLVDVAGGRSADTQYF	TGTGCCAGCAGCTTAGTAGACGTGGCGGGAGGTCGGAGTGCAGATACGCAGTATTTT
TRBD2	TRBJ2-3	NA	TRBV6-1	CASRVGSGGAGADTQYF	TGTGCCAGCAGGGTTGGTAGCGGGGGGGCCGGAGCAGATACGCAGTATTTT
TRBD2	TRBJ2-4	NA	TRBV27	CASSLSGLAGTRRFF	TGTGCCAGCAGTTTATCGGGACTAGCGGGCACCCGCCGGTTCTTC
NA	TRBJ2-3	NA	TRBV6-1	CASRGLGGSYQDTQYF	TGTGCCAGCAGGGGACTTGGGGGAAGCTACCAAGATACGCAGTATTTC
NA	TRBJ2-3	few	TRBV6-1	CASSEGISTDTQYF	TGTGCCAGCAGTGAAGGGATTAGCACAGATACGCAGTATTTT
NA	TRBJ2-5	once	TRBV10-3	CATRSSNQETQYF	TGTGCCACCAGATCGAGCAACCAAGAGACCCAGTACTTC
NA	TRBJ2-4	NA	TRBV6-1	CASSELGLCDKDTQYF	TGTGCCAGCAGTGAATTGGGGCTGTGCGACAAAGATACTCAGTATTTC
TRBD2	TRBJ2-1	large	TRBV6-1	CASTQGTRQFF	TGTGCCAGCACCCAAGGGACTAGGCAGTTCTTC
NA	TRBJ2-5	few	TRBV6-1	CASSEADRYQETQYF	TGTGCCAGCAGTGAAGCTGACAGATACCAAGAGACCCAGTACTTC
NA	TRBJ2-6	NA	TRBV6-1	CASRSGGISGANVLIF	TGTGCCAGCAGAAGTGGCGGGATCTCTGGGGCCAACGTCCTGATTTTC
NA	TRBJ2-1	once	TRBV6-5	CASSYTGAGGNEQFF	TGTGCCAGCAGTTACACAGGGGCGGGGGGCAATGAGCAGTTCTTC
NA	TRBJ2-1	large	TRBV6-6	CASNPPHSEQFF	TGTGCCAGCAACCCCCCACACAGTGAGCAGTTCTTC
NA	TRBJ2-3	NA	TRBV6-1	CASSERAGGICDKETQYF	TGTGCCAGCAGTGAGAGGGCAGGGGGGATTTGTGACAAAGAGACGCAGTATTTC
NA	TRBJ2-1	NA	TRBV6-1	CASSERGRAGQVIPPEQFF	TGTGCCAGCAGTGAAAGGGGACGAGCGGGACAGGTAATCCCCCCGGAGCAGTTCTTC
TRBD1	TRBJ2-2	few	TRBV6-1	CASIGQGWTGELFF	TGTGCCAGCATCGGACAGGGTTGGACCGGGGAGCTGTTTTTT
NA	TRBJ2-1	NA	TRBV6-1	CASSRDSVVNEQFF	TGTGCCAGCAGTCGGGATTCCGTGGTCAATGAGCAGTTCTTC
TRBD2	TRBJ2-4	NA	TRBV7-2	CASSRGSGGWAKNMQYF	TGTGCCAGCAGCCGCGGCTCGGGGGGATGGGCCAAAAACATGCAGTACTTC